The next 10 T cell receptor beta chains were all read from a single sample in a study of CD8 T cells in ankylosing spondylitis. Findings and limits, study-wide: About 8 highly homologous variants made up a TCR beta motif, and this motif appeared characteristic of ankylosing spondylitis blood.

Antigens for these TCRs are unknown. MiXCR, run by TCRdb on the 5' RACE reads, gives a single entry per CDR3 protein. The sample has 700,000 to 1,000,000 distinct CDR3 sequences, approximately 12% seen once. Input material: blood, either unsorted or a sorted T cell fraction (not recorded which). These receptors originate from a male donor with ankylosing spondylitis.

CDR3 amino acids: CASRGSAASTYNEQFF. In DNA form, the CDR3 reads TGTGCCAGCAGAGGTAGCGCGGCAAGCACCTACAATGAGCAGTTCTTC. This chain connects TRBV6-1 to TRBJ2-1, with D possibly matching TRBD2 (5 bases). The CDR3 length is 16 residues. From germline, CDR1 is MNHNS and CDR2 SASEGT. V was cut by 6 bases and J by 2 bases, with 17 bases left in between.

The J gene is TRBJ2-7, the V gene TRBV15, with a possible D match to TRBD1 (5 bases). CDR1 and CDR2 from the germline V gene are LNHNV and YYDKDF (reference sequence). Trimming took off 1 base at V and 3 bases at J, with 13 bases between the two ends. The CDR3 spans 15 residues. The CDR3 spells CATSRAPVGDYEQYF. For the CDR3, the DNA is TGTGCCACCAGCAGAGCCCCCGTAGGGGACTACGAGCAGTACTTC. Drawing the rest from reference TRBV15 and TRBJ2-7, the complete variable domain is DAMVIQNPRYQVTQFGKPVTLSCSQTLNHNVMYWYQQKSSQAPKLLFHYYDKDFNNEADTPDNFQSRRPNTSFCFLDIRSPGLGDTAMYLCATSRAPVGDYEQYFGPGTRLTVT.

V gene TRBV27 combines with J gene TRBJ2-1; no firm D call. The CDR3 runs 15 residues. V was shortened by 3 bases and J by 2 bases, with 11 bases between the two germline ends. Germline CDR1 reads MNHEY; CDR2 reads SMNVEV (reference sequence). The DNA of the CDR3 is TGTGCCAGCAGTTTCTCAATTTTCGCCTACAATGAGCAGTTCTTC. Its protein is CASSFSIFAYNEQFF.

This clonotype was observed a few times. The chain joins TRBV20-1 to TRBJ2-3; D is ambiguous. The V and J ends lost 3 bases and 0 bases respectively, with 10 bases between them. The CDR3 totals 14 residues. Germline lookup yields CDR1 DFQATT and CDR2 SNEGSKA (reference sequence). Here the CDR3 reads CSASRQLSTDTQYF. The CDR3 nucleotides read TGCAGTGCTAGTCGCCAGCTTAGCACAGATACGCAGTATTTT.

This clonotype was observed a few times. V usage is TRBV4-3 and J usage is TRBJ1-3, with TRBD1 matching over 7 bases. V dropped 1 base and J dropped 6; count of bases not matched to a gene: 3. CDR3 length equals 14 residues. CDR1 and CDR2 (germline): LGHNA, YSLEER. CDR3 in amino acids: CASSQAQGLNTIYF. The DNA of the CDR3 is TGCGCCAGCAGCCAAGCACAGGGGTTAAACACCATATATTTT.

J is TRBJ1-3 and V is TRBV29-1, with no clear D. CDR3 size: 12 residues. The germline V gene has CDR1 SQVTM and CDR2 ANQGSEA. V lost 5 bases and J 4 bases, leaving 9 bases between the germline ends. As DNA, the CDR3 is TGCAGCGTTATTCATCGGGGAAACACCATATATTTT. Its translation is CSVIHRGNTIYF.

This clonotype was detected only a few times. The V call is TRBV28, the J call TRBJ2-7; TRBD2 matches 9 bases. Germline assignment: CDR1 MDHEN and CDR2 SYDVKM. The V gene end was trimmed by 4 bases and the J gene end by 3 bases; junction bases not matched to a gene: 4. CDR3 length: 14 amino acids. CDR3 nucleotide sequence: TGTGCCAGCAGTTCTAGCGGGGCCGGCTACGAGCAGTACTTC. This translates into CASSSSGAGYEQYF.

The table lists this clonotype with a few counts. Written as DNA, the CDR3 is TGCAGTGCTAGAGGTCCGGGACTAGCGGGAACAAACCAAGAGACCCAGTACTTC. Its protein product is CSARGPGLAGTNQETQYF. The V gene is TRBV20-1, the J gene TRBJ2-5; TRBD2 matches at 13 bases. The CDR3 runs 18 residues. After removal of 1 base from V and 0 bases from J, the junction contained 8 bases not matched to a gene. Germline CDR1 and CDR2: DFQATT and SNEGSKA (reference sequence).

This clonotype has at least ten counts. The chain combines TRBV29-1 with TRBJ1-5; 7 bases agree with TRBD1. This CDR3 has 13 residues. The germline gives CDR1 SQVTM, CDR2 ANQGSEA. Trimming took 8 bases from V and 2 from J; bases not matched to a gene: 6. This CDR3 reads CSITGVGNQPQHF. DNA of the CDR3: TGCAGCATAACAGGGGTTGGCAATCAGCCCCAGCATTTT. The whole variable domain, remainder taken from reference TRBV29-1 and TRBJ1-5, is SAVISQKPSRDICQRGTSLTIQCQVDSQVTMMFWYRQQPGQSLTLIATANQGSEATYESGFVIDKFPISRPNLTFSTLTVSNMSPEDSSIYLCSITGVGNQPQHFGDGTRLSIL.

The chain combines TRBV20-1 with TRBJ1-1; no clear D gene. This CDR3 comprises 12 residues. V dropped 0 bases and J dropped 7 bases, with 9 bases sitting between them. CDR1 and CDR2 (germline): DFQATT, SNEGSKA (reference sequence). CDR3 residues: CSARDRTDEAFF. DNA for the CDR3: TGCAGTGCTAGAGATAGGACGGATGAAGCTTTCTTT.